This TCR beta chain stems from a study of blood T cell repertoires in COVID-19. Study-wide context: Samples representing acute and convalescent COVID-19 were sourced from the United States, Italy and Spain. PBMCs, B-cell-depleted T cells, or T cells were the source of the cDNA or gDNA that made up the material.

In the source study's methods: Amplification with reference gene primers provided the estimates of nucleated cell counts. The assay was immunoSEQ multiplex PCR, and TCRdb's table has in-frame clones only and misses some. That table supplies the V and J calls and clone size; D and trimming were determined from the DNA. The table shows around 110,000 clones, with more than 75% occurring only once. Trimming took 7 bases from V and 3 from J; bases not matched to a gene: 5. The germline V gene has CDR1 SQVTM and CDR2 ANQGSEA. The CDR3 spans 13 residues. The rearrangement joins TRBV29-1 to TRBJ2-5, with TRBD2 matching 10 bases. The sequence derives from a man aged 35 to 55 with acute or convalescent COVID-19. The sample comprised peripheral blood. The CDR3 nucleotides read TGCAGCGGATCCGGGACTAGCGAAGAGACCCAGTACTTC. Its protein product is CSGSGTSEETQYF.